This T cell receptor beta chain was found in a study of blood T cell repertoires in COVID-19. Germline V gene sequence: CDR1 SGDLS, CDR2 YYNGEE. The V and J ends lost 1 base and 4 bases respectively, with 8 bases between them. CDR3 length: 13 residues. Profiling relied on immunoSEQ multiplex PCR, and the TCRdb table lists in-frame clones only, not all of them. The sample lists approximately 72,000 clones, 85% occurring once. A word on this clone: The same CDR3 is also encoded by other DNA sequences in this sample.

The sample consisted of peripheral blood. The TCR sequence derives from a woman of 80 years or more with active or convalescent COVID-19. V usage is TRBV9 and J usage is TRBJ1-1; tentatively, D is TRBD1 (5 bases). CDR3 nucleotides: TGTGCCAGCAGCGTAACGGGGGGCACTGAAGCTTTCTTT. Its protein product is CASSVTGGTEAFF.